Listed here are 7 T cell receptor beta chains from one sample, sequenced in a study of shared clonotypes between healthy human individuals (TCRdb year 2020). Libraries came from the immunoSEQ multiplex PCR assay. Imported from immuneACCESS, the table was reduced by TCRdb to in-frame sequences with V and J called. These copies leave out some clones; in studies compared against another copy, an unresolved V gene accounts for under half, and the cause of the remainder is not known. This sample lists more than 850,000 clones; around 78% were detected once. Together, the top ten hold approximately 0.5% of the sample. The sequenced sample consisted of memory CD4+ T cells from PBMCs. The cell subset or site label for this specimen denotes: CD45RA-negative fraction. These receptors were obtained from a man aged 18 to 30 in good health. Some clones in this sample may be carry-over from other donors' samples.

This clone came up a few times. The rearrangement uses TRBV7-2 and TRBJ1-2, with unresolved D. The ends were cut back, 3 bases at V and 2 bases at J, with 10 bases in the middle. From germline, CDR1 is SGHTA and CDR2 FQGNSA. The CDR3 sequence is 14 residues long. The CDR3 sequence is CASSFAEGNYGYTF. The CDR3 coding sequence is TGTGCCAGCAGCTTCGCGGAGGGAAACTATGGCTACACCTTC.

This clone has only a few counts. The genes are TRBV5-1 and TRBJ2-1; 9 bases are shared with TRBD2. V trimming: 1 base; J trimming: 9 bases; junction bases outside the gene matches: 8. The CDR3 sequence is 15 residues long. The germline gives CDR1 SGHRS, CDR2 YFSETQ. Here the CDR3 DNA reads TGCGCCAGCAGCTTGTCGACTAGCGGTAATGGTGAGCAGTTCTTC. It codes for CASSLSTSGNGEQFF.

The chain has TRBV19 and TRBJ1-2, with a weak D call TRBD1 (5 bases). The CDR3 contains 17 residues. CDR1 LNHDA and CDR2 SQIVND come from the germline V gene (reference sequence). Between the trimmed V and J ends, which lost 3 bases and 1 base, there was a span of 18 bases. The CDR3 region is CASSMASWGTFNYGYTF. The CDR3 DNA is TGTGCCAGTAGTATGGCGTCTTGGGGGACCTTTAACTATGGCTACACCTTC.

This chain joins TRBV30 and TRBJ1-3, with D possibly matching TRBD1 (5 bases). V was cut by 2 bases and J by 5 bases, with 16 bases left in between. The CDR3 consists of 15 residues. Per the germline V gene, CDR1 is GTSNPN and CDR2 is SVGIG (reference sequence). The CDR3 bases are TGTGCCTGGAGTCTTCCCCGGGGGGGGAGAAACACCATATATTTT. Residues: CAWSLPRGGRNTIYF.

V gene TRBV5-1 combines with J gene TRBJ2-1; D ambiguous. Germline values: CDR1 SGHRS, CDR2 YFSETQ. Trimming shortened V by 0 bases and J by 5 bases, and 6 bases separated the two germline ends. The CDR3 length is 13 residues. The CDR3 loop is CASSLGVNNEQFF. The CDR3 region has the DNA TGCGCCAGCAGCTTGGGAGTAAACAATGAGCAGTTCTTC.

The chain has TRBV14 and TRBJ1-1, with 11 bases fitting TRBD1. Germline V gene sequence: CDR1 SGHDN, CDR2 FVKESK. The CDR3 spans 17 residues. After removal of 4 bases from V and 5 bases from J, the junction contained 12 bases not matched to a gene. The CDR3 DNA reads TGTGCCAGCAGCCGTCACCGGGGACAGGGGGGTCGGACTGAAGCTTTCTTT. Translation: CASSRHRGQGGRTEAFF.

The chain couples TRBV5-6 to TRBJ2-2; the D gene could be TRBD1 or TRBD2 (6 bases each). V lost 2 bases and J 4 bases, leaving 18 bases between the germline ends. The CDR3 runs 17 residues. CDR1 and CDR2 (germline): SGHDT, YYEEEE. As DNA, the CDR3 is TGTGCCAGCAGCTTCCGGAGGGACACATTATTCACCGGGGAGCTGTTTTTT. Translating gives CASSFRRDTLFTGELFF.